The clone carrying this TCR beta chain has a count of ten or more. TCRdb called the RT-PCR reads again in MiXCR, with one record for every CDR3 protein. This sample carries 400,000 to 450,000 distinct CDR3 sequences, about a sixth of them seen once, and the ten largest clones take 7.2%. This entry belongs to a study of patients and donors after allogeneic stem cell transplantation. Germline CDR1 is SGHRS and CDR2 is YFSETQ. The CDR3 has 16 residues. Trimming stripped 1 base from V and 2 bases from J, with 14 bases between. The TCR was taken from a human donor who was either an allogeneic HSCT recipient or a stem cell or donor lymphocyte infusion donor (not recorded which). It is not recorded whose cells these are; they may come from a transplant donor. This rearrangement joins TRBV5-1 to TRBJ2-3; D might be TRBD1 (6 bases). The sequencing sample was made of blood, either unsorted or a sorted T cell fraction (not recorded which). The CDR3 sequence is CASSLSWGLDTDTQYF. Here the CDR3 DNA reads TGCGCCAGCAGCTTGAGCTGGGGGCTGGACACAGATACGCAGTATTTT.